This entry concerns a single T cell receptor (beta chain). Its matching antigen is unknown. One entry per CDR3 protein results from TCRdb running MiXCR on the 5' RACE reads. Of under 450,000 distinct CDR3 sequences detected, under 15% appear once; the ten largest clones hold less than 25%. This specimen comes from a study of T-cell memory formation after mild COVID-19. The overall study: TCR clusters were largely donor specific.

V lost 5 bases, J lost 2 bases, and 13 bases lay in between. This CDR3 is built from 15 residues. In germline, CDR1 is SGHTA, CDR2 FQGNSA. Study findings and constraints: The second-wave clones peaking on day 37 were not confirmed as SARS-CoV-2-specific. The finding that pre-infection memory included some responding clones suggested that cross-reactive memory joined.

Sequenced sample: PBMCs or a T cell subset sorted from them (not recorded which). This sequence joins TRBV7-2 and TRBJ2-1, with no clear D. The sequence was obtained from a young man who had mild COVID-19 (a few samples of this study predate the infection). Cell type and time point are not known. As DNA, the CDR3 is TGTGCCAGCAGCCCCCGGACGGCCACCTACAATGAGCAGTTCTTC. Translating it yields CASSPRTATYNEQFF.